This T cell receptor beta chain is from a study of cytomegalovirus exposure and HLA in healthy donors. Both 60 Vbeta primers and 13 Jbeta primers went into the PCR. Clones were read by immunoSEQ multiplex PCR, and TCRdb kept only the in-frame ones, dropping some. In all, the sample yields approximately 110,000 clones. As concerns this clone: Its antigen remains unidentified.

V lost 4 bases, J lost 7 bases, and 10 bases stayed unmatched. The CDR3 consists of 17 residues. Germline V gene data show CDR1 as SGHDT and CDR2 as YYEEEE. Regarding the study as a whole: Association of a missense DCLRE1C variant with TCR beta V- and J-gene trimming was reported in a later analysis. Presence/absence analyses took donor sequencing depth as roughly uniform. The number of N-insertions in an Asian-associated ancestry cluster was reportedly below the approximately 690-donor mean in a later analysis.

The J gene is TRBJ1-6, the V gene TRBV5-6; 11 bases fit TRBD1. The sequence was obtained from a man aged 25 to 40 in good health and CMV-seronegative. Sequenced material: PBMCs. The CDR3 protein is CASSAWTGGDFNSPLHF. The CDR3 DNA follows: TGTGCCAGCAGCGCCTGGACAGGGGGCGACTTCAATTCACCCCTCCACTTT.